These 15 T cell receptor beta chains share one sample of origin, sequenced in a study of shared clonotypes between healthy human individuals. Method: immunoSEQ multiplex PCR; TCRdb's copy keeps in-frame clones and lacks some. The table includes around 2.5 million clones, roughly 93% detected once. Sample: naive CD4+ T cells from PBMCs. The sample's subset: CD45RA+ positively selected. The source of these receptors is a young man in good health. Some clones in this sample may be carry-over from other donors' samples.

This clone has more than one count but fewer than ten. V is TRBV7-6 and J is TRBJ2-3; no firm D call. Germline V gene data show CDR1 as SGHVS and CDR2 as FNYEAQ. The CDR3 runs 12 residues. The V and J ends lost 5 bases and 3 bases respectively, with 6 bases between them. The CDR3 DNA follows: TGTGCCAGCAGCACTTTTACAGATACGCAGTATTTT. It translates to CASSTFTDTQYF.

The V call is TRBV28, the J call TRBJ1-1; D unclear. This CDR3 region has 14 residues. Per the germline V gene, CDR1 is MDHEN and CDR2 is SYDVKM. The V and J ends lost 7 bases and 0 bases respectively, with 12 bases between them. The CDR3 DNA sequence: TGTGCCAGCACCTCTAGCGGTTTGAACACTGAAGCTTTCTTT. It encodes CASTSSGLNTEAFF.

This clone was counted a single time. The CDR3 sequence is CASSYQTAGYGYTF. The CDR3 DNA follows: TGTGCCAGCAGTTACCAGACTGCGGGGTATGGCTACACCTTC. The chain couples TRBV6-5 to TRBJ1-2; D unresolved. This CDR3 contains 14 residues. From germline, CDR1 is MNHEY and CDR2 SVGAGI. The V and J ends lost 2 bases and 5 bases respectively, with 12 bases between them.

The chain employs TRBV9 and TRBJ2-2; perhaps TRBD2 as D (6 bases). Deletions cut 1 base from V and 0 bases from J, with 31 bases between. The CDR3 has 23 residues. CDR1 and CDR2 (germline): SGDLS, YYNGEE. The DNA for the CDR3 is TGTGCCAGCAGCGTAAGGGGTCCCGAGCGACTGGGAGGCCCCCTCGCGAACACCGGGGAGCTGTTTTTT. Its protein product is CASSVRGPERLGGPLANTGELFF.

This clone was recorded only once. The chain is built from TRBV2 and TRBJ2-1; D gene ambiguous. The V gene lost 2 bases and the J gene lost 10 bases, with 6 bases spanning the gap. The germline V gene has CDR1 SNHLY and CDR2 FYNNEI. The length of the CDR3 is 11 residues. CDR3 protein: CASSESREQFF. For the CDR3, the DNA is TGTGCCAGCAGTGAATCGCGAGAGCAGTTCTTC.

This chain joins TRBV28 and TRBJ2-7, with D perhaps given as TRBD1 or TRBD2 (6 bases each). V was trimmed by 6 bases and J by 0 bases, leaving 15 bases between them. Germline CDR1 reads MDHEN; CDR2 reads SYDVKM. This CDR3 spans 15 amino acids. Here the CDR3 DNA reads TGTGCCAGCAGGGGGGCGGGATACCGCTCCTACGAGCAGTACTTC. Amino acids: CASRGAGYRSYEQYF. Filled out from reference TRBV28 and TRBJ2-7, the complete variable domain reads DVKVTQSSRYLVKRTGEKVFLECVQDMDHENMFWYRQDPGLGLRLIYFSYDVKMKEKGDIPEGYSVSREKKERFSLILESASTNQTSMYLCASRGAGYRSYEQYFGPGTRLTVT.

This chain joins TRBV7-8 and TRBJ2-1; D is possibly TRBD1 or TRBD2 (5 bases each). CDR1 and CDR2 from the germline V gene are SGHVS and FQNEAQ. V dropped 2 bases and J dropped 12 bases, with 14 bases sitting between them. CDR3 size: 13 residues. The CDR3 DNA reads as TGTGCCAGCAGCTTAACCGGGGACGAAACGCAGTTCTTC. Protein product: CASSLTGDETQFF. Drawing the rest from reference TRBV7-8 and TRBJ2-1, the complete variable domain is GAGVSQSPRYKVAKRGQDVALRCDPISGHVSLFWYQQALGQGPEFLTYFQNEAQLDKSGLPSDRFFAERPEGSVSTLKIQRTQQEDSAVYLCASSLTGDETQFFGPGTRLTVL.

The CDR3 bases are TGTGCCAGCAGCTTGGACAGGGAGAAGCCCGCGCATTTT. Protein: CASSLDREKPAHF. The rearrangement links TRBV7-9 to TRBJ1-5; TRBD1 matches at 8 bases. The CDR3 totals 13 residues. With V trimmed by 3 bases and J by 15 bases, 10 bases remained unmatched. The germline V gene has CDR1 SEHNR and CDR2 FQNEAQ (reference sequence).

The sample holds one count of this clone. CDR3: CASSLGGRRSYNSPLHF. The CDR3 DNA reads TGTGCCAGCAGCTTAGGGGGAAGGCGCTCCTATAATTCACCCCTCCACTTT. The rearrangement joins TRBV7-9 to TRBJ1-6; D not resolved. This CDR3 contains 17 residues. Germline CDR1 and CDR2: SEHNR and FQNEAQ (reference sequence). V shed 1 base and J shed 0 bases, with 10 bases lying between them.

The chain couples TRBV5-3 to TRBJ1-4; 8 nucleotides line up with TRBD1. TRBV5-3 is known as an ORF, though its function is uncertain. This CDR3 is built from 12 residues. V shed 10 bases, J shed 7 bases, and the junction held 6 bases outside the gene matches. Here the CDR3 reads CARTGQGEKLFF. The CDR3 bases are TGTGCCCGGACAGGGCAAGGTGAAAAACTGTTTTTT.

This sequence joins TRBV7-9 and TRBJ2-5; TRBD2 agrees at 7 bases. With 5 bases clipped from V and 5 bases from J, the junction kept 8 bases outside the gene matches. Germline V CDR1 and CDR2: SEHNR, FQNEAQ (reference sequence). This CDR3 spans 14 amino acids. The CDR3 nucleotides are TGTGCCAGCAGCACACTAGCGAGAGGGGAGACCCAGTACTTC. Translating it yields CASSTLARGETQYF. The full variable domain, rest sourced from reference TRBV7-9 and TRBJ2-5, is DTGVSQNPRHKITKRGQNVTFRCDPISEHNRLYWYRQTLGQGPEFLTYFQNEAQLEKSRLLSDRFSAERPKGSFSTLEIQRTEQGDSAMYLCASSTLARGETQYFGPGTRLLVL.

In its sample, this clone was seen once. The sample contains more than one DNA sequence encoding this CDR3. The V call is TRBV5-4, the J call TRBJ2-1, with D tentatively TRBD2 (5 bases). The germline V and J ends were trimmed by 4 bases and 7 bases, with 9 bases remaining between them. The CDR3 has 12 amino acids. Germline V gene sequence: CDR1 SGHNT, CDR2 YYREEE (reference sequence). This CDR3 reads CASSLPGNEQFF. The CDR3 DNA reads as TGTGCCAGCAGCCTCCCGGGGAATGAGCAGTTCTTC.

The chain employs TRBV28 and TRBJ2-7; 8 positions agree with TRBD1. From germline, CDR1 is MDHEN and CDR2 SYDVKM. The length of the CDR3 is 14 residues. The V gene end was trimmed by 7 bases and the J gene end by 1 base; junction bases not matched to a gene: 6. CDR3 residues: CASNVQGVSYEQYF. In nucleotides, the CDR3 is TGTGCCAGCAATGTACAGGGGGTTTCCTACGAGCAGTACTTC. The variable domain in full, with the rest retrieved from reference TRBV28 and TRBJ2-7, is DVKVTQSSRYLVKRTGEKVFLECVQDMDHENMFWYRQDPGLGLRLIYFSYDVKMKEKGDIPEGYSVSREKKERFSLILESASTNQTSMYLCASNVQGVSYEQYFGPGTRLTVT.

The genes are TRBV28 and TRBJ2-7; D perhaps matches TRBD1 (5 bases). Germline V gene data show CDR1 as MDHEN and CDR2 as SYDVKM. The CDR3 consists of 15 residues. With 6 bases removed from V and 6 bases from J, the gap between germline ends came to 21 bases. In nucleotides, the CDR3 is TGTGCCAGCAGAACTCCCAGGGCAGGGTTACCCGAGCAGTACTTC. Translated: CASRTPRAGLPEQYF.

V is TRBV4-3 and J is TRBJ2-1, with 7 nucleotides matching TRBD2. The ends lost 8 bases at V and 9 bases at J; junction bases unmatched: 19. Germline lookup yields CDR1 LGHNA and CDR2 YSLEER. The CDR3 has 16 residues. This CDR3 reads CASAVLATAPIGEQFF. The CDR3 nucleotides read TGCGCCAGCGCTGTACTAGCGACGGCCCCGATCGGTGAGCAGTTCTTC.